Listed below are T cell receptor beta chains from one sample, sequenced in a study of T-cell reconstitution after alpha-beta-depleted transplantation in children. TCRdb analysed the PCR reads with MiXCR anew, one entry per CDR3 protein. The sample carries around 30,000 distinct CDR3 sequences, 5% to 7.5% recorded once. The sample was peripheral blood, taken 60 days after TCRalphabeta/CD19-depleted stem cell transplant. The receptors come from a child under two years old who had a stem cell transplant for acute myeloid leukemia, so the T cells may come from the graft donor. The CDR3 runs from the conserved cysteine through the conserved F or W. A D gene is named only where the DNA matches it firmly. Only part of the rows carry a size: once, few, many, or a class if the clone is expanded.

CDR3: CASSHGYVAWGTGELFF
V: TRBV4-3
length: 17
size: many
J: TRBJ2-2
D: -

CDR3: CASSSTGGYEQYF
V: TRBV5-6
length: 13
size: many
J: TRBJ2-7
D: TRBD1

CDR3: CASSQGPSGSYEQYF
V: TRBV4-3
length: 15
size: many
J: TRBJ2-7
D: TRBD2

CDR3: CASSRGLENTEAFF
V: TRBV6-2/TRBV6-3
length: 14
size: medium-sized
J: TRBJ1-1
D: -

CDR3: CASSWDSAYQYF
V: TRBV19
length: 12
size: few
J: TRBJ2-4
D: TRBD1

CDR3: CASSLGRARIRDTEAFF
V: TRBV7-9
length: 17
size: many
J: TRBJ1-1
D: -

CDR3: CATSDPGFEQFF
V: TRBV24-1
length: 12
size: many
J: TRBJ2-1
D: -

CDR3: CASSLMRGQTEAFF
V: TRBV13
length: 14
size: many
J: TRBJ1-1
D: TRBD1

CDR3: CATSGVNTGELFF
V: TRBV4-1
length: 13
size: many
J: TRBJ2-2
D: -

CDR3: CASSSATGFNQPQHF
V: TRBV5-1
length: 15
size: many
J: TRBJ1-5
D: -

CDR3: CASSAGGLNYGYTF
V: TRBV27
length: 14
size: many
J: TRBJ1-2
D: -

CDR3: CASSVEGQGGNIQYF
V: TRBV9
length: 15
size: -
J: TRBJ2-4
D: TRBD1

CDR3: CASRPIAGPFSYEQYF
V: TRBV11-3
length: 16
size: few
J: TRBJ2-7
D: TRBD2

CDR3: CASSRRGLQETQYF
V: TRBV25-1
length: 14
size: many
J: TRBJ2-5
D: -

CDR3: CASSLDRTLYF
V: TRBV12-3/TRBV12-4
length: 11
size: many
J: TRBJ2-3
D: -

CDR3: CASSHAKGIQGARTDTQYF
V: TRBV4-3
length: 19
size: few
J: TRBJ2-3
D: TRBD1

CDR3: CASSDVGHGETQYF
V: TRBV6-4
length: 14
size: many
J: TRBJ2-5
D: -

CDR3: CASSSGPLDTQYF
V: TRBV7-8
length: 13
size: many
J: TRBJ2-3
D: -

CDR3: CSARDASSGRYNEQFF
V: TRBV20-1
length: 16
size: many
J: TRBJ2-1
D: TRBD2

CDR3: CASSYARSYTF
V: TRBV6-2/TRBV6-3
length: 11
size: many
J: TRBJ1-2
D: -

CDR3: CASSRRQGANKETQYF
V: TRBV7-8
length: 16
size: many
J: TRBJ2-5
D: TRBD1

CDR3: CASSPDALQETQYF
V: TRBV28
length: 14
size: -
J: TRBJ2-5
D: -

CDR3: CASSSTGRQETQYF
V: TRBV11-2
length: 14
size: few
J: TRBJ2-5
D: -

CDR3: CASSLVPGEGTYEQYF
V: TRBV7-9
length: 16
size: many
J: TRBJ2-7
D: -

CDR3: CASRGQGVIRDTEAFF
V: TRBV5-1
length: 16
size: medium-sized
J: TRBJ1-1
D: TRBD1

CDR3: CASSLTSGEQYF
V: TRBV7-6
length: 12
size: -
J: TRBJ2-7
D: -

CDR3: CASSSAGGKDQPQHF
V: TRBV7-9
length: 15
size: few
J: TRBJ1-5
D: -

CDR3: CASSLEAGTVQYF
V: TRBV5-5
length: 13
size: many
J: TRBJ2-3
D: -

CDR3: CASSPQGPFNQPQHF
V: TRBV27
length: 15
size: few
J: TRBJ1-5
D: TRBD1

CDR3: CASSLLGGAPYNEQFF
V: TRBV28
length: 16
size: many
J: TRBJ2-1
D: -

CDR3: CASSPPEAGAYYGAYNEQFF
V: TRBV6-2/TRBV6-3
length: 20
size: many
J: TRBJ2-1
D: TRBD2

CDR3: CSAQGLTEAFF
V: TRBV29-1
length: 11
size: -
J: TRBJ1-1
D: -

CDR3: CASSFGQLEAFF
V: TRBV12-3/TRBV12-4
length: 12
size: many
J: TRBJ1-1
D: -

CDR3: CASSQSWMTESNEKLFF
V: TRBV7-9
length: 17
size: many
J: TRBJ1-4
D: -

CDR3: CASSRGGTLSYEQYF
V: TRBV7-6
length: 15
size: many
J: TRBJ2-7
D: -

CDR3: CASSFAPGTYEQYF
V: TRBV5-5
length: 14
size: many
J: TRBJ2-7
D: -

CDR3: CASSQTGQPQHF
V: TRBV3-1
length: 12
size: many
J: TRBJ1-5
D: -

CDR3: CSVGTNFYNEQFF
V: TRBV29-1
length: 13
size: many
J: TRBJ2-1
D: -

CDR3: CASRPGLAETQYF
V: TRBV6-1
length: 13
size: few
J: TRBJ2-5
D: TRBD2

CDR3: CASSLEGRKGYTF
V: TRBV7-9
length: 13
size: -
J: TRBJ1-2
D: -

CDR3: CASSRKRGGAYNEQFF
V: TRBV4-3
length: 16
size: many
J: TRBJ2-1
D: TRBD2

CDR3: CASSPRRRPAHYGYTF
V: TRBV12-3/TRBV12-4
length: 16
size: many
J: TRBJ1-2
D: -

CDR3: CASSQDGPSGSSTDTQYF
V: TRBV4-3
length: 18
size: many
J: TRBJ2-3
D: TRBD2

CDR3: CASSVEGLGDEQFF
V: TRBV9
length: 14
size: many
J: TRBJ2-1
D: -

CDR3: CASSPKIKLANTYNEQFF
V: TRBV4-2
length: 18
size: many
J: TRBJ2-1
D: TRBD2

CDR3: CASSAPAGLTGELFF
V: TRBV9
length: 15
size: many
J: TRBJ2-2
D: -

CDR3: CASRRNDRGNSPLHF
V: TRBV12-3/TRBV12-4
length: 15
size: many
J: TRBJ1-6
D: TRBD1

CDR3: CASSQEGYNEQFF
V: TRBV4-3
length: 13
size: many
J: TRBJ2-1
D: -

CDR3: CASIPHPPLAKNIQYF
V: TRBV7-2
length: 16
size: many
J: TRBJ2-4
D: -

CDR3: CASSFSGEGTEAFF
V: TRBV12-3/TRBV12-4
length: 14
size: many
J: TRBJ1-1
D: -

CDR3: CASSSTGGKYNEQFF
V: TRBV5-5
length: 15
size: many
J: TRBJ2-1
D: TRBD1